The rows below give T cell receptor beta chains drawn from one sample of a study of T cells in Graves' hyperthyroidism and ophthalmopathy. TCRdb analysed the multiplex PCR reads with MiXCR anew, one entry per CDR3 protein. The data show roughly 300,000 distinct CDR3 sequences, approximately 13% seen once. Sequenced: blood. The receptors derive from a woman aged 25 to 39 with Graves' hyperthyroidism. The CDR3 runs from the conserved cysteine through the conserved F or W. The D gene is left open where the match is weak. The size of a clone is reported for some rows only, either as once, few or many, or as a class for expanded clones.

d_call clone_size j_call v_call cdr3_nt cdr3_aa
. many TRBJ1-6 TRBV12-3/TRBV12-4 TGTGCCAGCAGTCTAAAACCCAATTCACCCCTCCACTTT CASSLKPNSPLHF
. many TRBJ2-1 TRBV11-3 TGTGCCAGCAGCCACGGAAGTGAGCAGTTCTTC CASSHGSEQFF
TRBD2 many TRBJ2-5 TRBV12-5 TGTGCTAGTGCCTCTGGGAGGGACCAAGGGACCCAGTACTTC CASASGRDQGTQYF
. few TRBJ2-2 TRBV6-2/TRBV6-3 TGTGCCAGCAGTTACTCCCCCCTAGACGGCACCGGGGAGCTGTTTTTT CASSYSPLDGTGELFF
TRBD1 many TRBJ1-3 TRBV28 TGTGCCAGCACCTCGACAGGGCCCGGAAACACCATATATTTT CASTSTGPGNTIYF
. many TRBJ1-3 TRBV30 TGTGCCTGGAGGAAACTACGGCTGACTGGAAACACCATATATTTT CAWRKLRLTGNTIYF
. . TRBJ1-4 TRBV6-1 TGTGCCAGCAGTCCAGGGTTAACTAATGAAAAACTGTTTTTT CASSPGLTNEKLFF
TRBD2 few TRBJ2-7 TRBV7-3 TGTGCCAGCAGCGCGACTAGCGGGGCTGGCGAGCAGTACTTC CASSATSGAGEQYF
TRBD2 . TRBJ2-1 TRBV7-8 TGTGCCAGCAGCTTAGAACGGGGAGGACTAGCGGGAGACAATGAGCAGTTCTTC CASSLERGGLAGDNEQFF
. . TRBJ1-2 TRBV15 TGTGCCACCAGCAGAGATCGATCCTGGGACACCTCCCGCTACACCTTC CATSRDRSWDTSRYTF
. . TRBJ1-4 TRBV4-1 TGCGCCAGCAGCCAGAGGGTCGGAGAAAAACTGTTTTTT CASSQRVGEKLFF
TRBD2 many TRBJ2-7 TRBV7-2 TGTGCCAGCAGCCGGTGGGGGGGCGAGCAGTACTTC CASSRWGGEQYF
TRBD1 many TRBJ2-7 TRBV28 TGTGCCAGCAGTTTAATGGGACAGGGGCCGTACGAGCAGTACTTC CASSLMGQGPYEQYF
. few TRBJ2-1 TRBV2 TGTGCCAGTACTAGCTCCAGTGAGCAGTTCTTC CASTSSSEQFF
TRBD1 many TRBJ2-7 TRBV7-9 TGTGCCAGCAGCCACCCGGGACAGCGCTACGAGCAGTACTTC CASSHPGQRYEQYF
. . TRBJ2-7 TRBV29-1 TGCAGCGTTGCCGTCAACTCCTACGAGCAGTACTTC CSVAVNSYEQYF
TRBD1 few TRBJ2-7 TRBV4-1 TGCGCCAGCAGCCAAGGGCCAGACAGGGACGAGCAGTACTTC CASSQGPDRDEQYF
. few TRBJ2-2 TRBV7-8 TGTGCCAGCAGGGCTCCGGGGCTCAGGGCCGGGGAGCTGTTTTTT CASRAPGLRAGELFF
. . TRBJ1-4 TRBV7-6 TGTGCCAGCAGCTTAATGGGCTACCATAATGAAAAACTGTTTTTT CASSLMGYHNEKLFF
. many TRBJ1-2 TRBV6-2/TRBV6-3 TGTGCCAGCAGTTACTCGAATGGGGATGGCTACACCTTC CASSYSNGDGYTF
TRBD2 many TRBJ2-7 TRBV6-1 TGTGCCAGCAGTTCGGGGACTAGCGCAAACGAGCAGTACTTC CASSSGTSANEQYF
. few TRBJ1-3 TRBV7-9 TGTGCCAGCAGCTTATCCAGGGATGGAAACACCATATATTTT CASSLSRDGNTIYF
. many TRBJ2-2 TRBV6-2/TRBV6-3 TGTGCCAGCAGTTACGGCGGATACACCGGGGAGCTGTTTTTT CASSYGGYTGELFF
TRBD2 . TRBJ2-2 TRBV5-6 TGTGCCAGCAGCCCGGCTAGCGGAGTCGGGGAGCTGTTTTTT CASSPASGVGELFF
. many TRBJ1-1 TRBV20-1 TGCAGTGCCCAAGTTTCCCCCGTTTACACTGAAGCTTTCTTT CSAQVSPVYTEAFF
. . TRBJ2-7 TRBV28 TGTGCCAGCAGTTTATTGAGTTTGACAGCCTACGAGCAGTACTTC CASSLLSLTAYEQYF
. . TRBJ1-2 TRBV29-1 TGCAGCGTCCCGGGGGGATCCGATGGCTACACCTTC CSVPGGSDGYTF
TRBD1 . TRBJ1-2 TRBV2 TGTGCCAGCAGTGAAAGCCGGAGGACAGGGAATGGCTACACCTTC CASSESRRTGNGYTF
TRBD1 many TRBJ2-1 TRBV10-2 TGCGCCAGCAGTGCCAGGGACAGGGGTTTTTACAATGAGCAGTTCTTC CASSARDRGFYNEQFF
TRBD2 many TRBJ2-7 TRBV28 TGTGCCAGCAGTGGGACTAGCGGGATCTACGAGCAGTACTTC CASSGTSGIYEQYF
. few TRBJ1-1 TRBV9 TGTGCCAGCAGCGTAACCATACACAGGGTACCGGACACTGAAGCTTTCTTT CASSVTIHRVPDTEAFF
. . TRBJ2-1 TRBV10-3 TGTGCCATTTCGTCTAGCGCCGGAGAGTATGAGCAGTTCTTC CAISSSAGEYEQFF
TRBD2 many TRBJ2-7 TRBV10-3 TGTGCCATCAGTGAACCGCGGGAGGGGCGCTGGCAGTACTTC CAISEPREGRWQYF
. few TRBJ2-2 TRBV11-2 TGTGCCAGCAGCTTACTGGGGGCCACCGGGGAGCTGTTTTTT CASSLLGATGELFF
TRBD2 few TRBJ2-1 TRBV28 TGTGCCAGCAGTCCGGGACTAGCGGGAGTTCCGTTCTTC CASSPGLAGVPFF
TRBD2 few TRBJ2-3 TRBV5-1 TGCGCCAGCAGCTTTAGCGGGAGAATATCAGATACGCAGTATTTT CASSFSGRISDTQYF
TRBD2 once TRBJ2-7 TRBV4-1 TGCGCCAGCAGCCAAGATACCCCAGCGGGATGGGACGAGCAGTACTTC CASSQDTPAGWDEQYF
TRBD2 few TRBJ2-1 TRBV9 TGTGCCAGCAGCGCCGGGGGGGGACTAGCGGACTACAATGAGCAGTTCTTC CASSAGGGLADYNEQFF
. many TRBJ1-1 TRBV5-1 TGCGCCAGCAGCTTGGCCGTCCGGGACACTGAAGCTTTCTTT CASSLAVRDTEAFF
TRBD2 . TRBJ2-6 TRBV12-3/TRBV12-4 TGTGCCAGCAGCAAAAATGAGGGGAGGGCTGGGGCCAACGTCCTGACTTTC CASSKNEGRAGANVLTF
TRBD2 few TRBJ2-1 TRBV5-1 TGCGCCAGCAGCCCTCTGGAAAGTGCGGGGGACAATGAGCAGTTCTTC CASSPLESAGDNEQFF
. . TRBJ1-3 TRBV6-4 TGTGCCAGCAGTGAAGCCCTCGACACCATATATTTT CASSEALDTIYF